These 15 T cell receptor beta chains originate from one sample sequenced in a study of cytomegalovirus exposure and HLA in healthy donors. Assay used: immunoSEQ multiplex PCR; TCRdb lists only in-frame clones, some missing. The sample holds about 360,000 clones, 86% seen once. Specimen: PBMCs. These receptor sequences come from a young woman in good health and CMV-seronegative.

V and J are TRBV7-8 and TRBJ1-3; 11 nucleotides line up with TRBD1. This CDR3 is 14 amino acids long. The germline V gene encodes CDR1 SGHVS and CDR2 FQNEAQ. V shed 4 bases and J 6 bases; nucleotides not matched to a gene: 2. As DNA, the CDR3 is TGTGCCAGCAGCTGGGGACAGGGGGAAAACACCATATATTTT. The encoded protein is CASSWGQGENTIYF.

On this clone: This sample includes further DNA sequences coding for the same CDR3. This chain uses TRBV29-1 with TRBJ1-5; D unresolved. Germline V gives CDR1 SQVTM, CDR2 ANQGSEA. This CDR3 comprises 13 residues. Trimming pared 7 bases from V and 3 bases from J, leaving 13 bases between. For the CDR3, the DNA is TGCAGCGCCCGAAAGGGAGACAATCAGCCCCAGCATTTT. Translated, it gives CSARKGDNQPQHF.

This sequence joins TRBV19 and TRBJ2-7, with TRBD2 matching 8 bases. CDR3 length: 16 residues. V shed 5 bases and J 0 bases; nucleotides not matched to a gene: 9. The germline V gene encodes CDR1 LNHDA and CDR2 SQIVND (reference sequence). CDR3 nucleotides: TGTGCCAGTAGTCCCTGGCGGGGGGACCTCTCCTACGAGCAGTACTTC. As protein: CASSPWRGDLSYEQYF.

The rearrangement joins TRBV5-4 to TRBJ2-1; 7 bases map to TRBD2. The CDR3 has 14 amino acids. Germline assignment: CDR1 SGHNT and CDR2 YYREEE (reference sequence). The ends lost 4 bases at V and 3 bases at J; junction bases unmatched: 4. As DNA, the CDR3 is TGTGCCAGCAGCCTGGGGACTAACTACAATGAGCAGTTCTTC. As protein: CASSLGTNYNEQFF.

V usage is TRBV9 and J usage is TRBJ2-3; TRBD2 might be the D (5 bases). CDR3 length: 15 amino acids. Germline values: CDR1 SGDLS, CDR2 YYNGEE. Trimming stripped 0 bases from V and 3 bases from J, with 11 bases between. The DNA of the CDR3 is TGTGCCAGCAGCGTAGGGACTTCTCTTACAGATACGCAGTATTTT. This encodes CASSVGTSLTDTQYF.

V is TRBV7-9 and J is TRBJ2-2, with TRBD2 matching 9 bases. Germline CDR1 is SEHNR and CDR2 is FQNEAQ (reference sequence). V was pared by 4 bases and J by 7 bases, with 7 bases of the junction left unmatched. This CDR3 region has 15 residues. The CDR3 DNA is TGTGCCAGCAGCTGGCGGGGGGGCCTGCACGGGGAGCTGTTTTTT. It encodes CASSWRGGLHGELFF.

The chain combines TRBV28 with TRBJ2-1, with D possibly TRBD2 on 6 matching bases. The CDR3 loop spans 15 amino acids. Between the trimmed V and J ends, which lost 6 bases and 10 bases, there was a span of 22 bases. Looked up from germline, CDR1 is MDHEN and CDR2 is SYDVKM. The CDR3 protein is CASSPHGAGTEEQFF. The CDR3 DNA follows: TGTGCCAGCAGCCCCCATGGGGCGGGGACTGAAGAGCAGTTCTTC.

The CDR3 DNA is TGTGCCAGCAGTTCACCCTCCGGGGGGAACACCTACGAGCAGTACTTC. Translation: CASSSPSGGNTYEQYF. The J gene is TRBJ2-7, the V gene TRBV28; 7 nucleotides agree with TRBD2. Unmatched junction bases numbered 11, after V lost 4 bases and J lost 2 bases. Germline-derived CDR1 and CDR2 are MDHEN and SYDVKM. The CDR3 sequence is 16 residues long.

This clone came up once. The CDR3 nucleotides read TGTGCCAGCAGCCTCAGGACAGGGACCACTGAAGCTTTCTTT. As protein: CASSLRTGTTEAFF. The rearrangement links TRBV13 to TRBJ1-1; 8 nucleotides agree with TRBD1. J lost 4 bases, V lost 5 bases, and 6 bases had no gene match. Germline V gene sequence: CDR1 PRHDT, CDR2 FYEKMQ (reference sequence). The CDR3 runs to 14 residues.

The chain uses TRBV29-1 and TRBJ2-6; possibly TRBD1 for D (7 bases). The CDR3 sequence is 17 residues long. V lost 6 bases and J 0 bases, leaving 18 bases between the germline ends. Germline V CDR1 and CDR2: SQVTM, ANQGSEA. CDR3 sequence: CSVDTGDSFSGANVLTF. The CDR3 region has the DNA TGCAGCGTAGACACAGGGGACTCATTCTCTGGGGCCAACGTCCTGACTTTC.

This clone appeared a few times. The chain links TRBV19 to TRBJ2-7, with D perhaps matching TRBD2 (5 bases). The CDR3 covers 12 residues. CDR1 and CDR2 from the germline V gene are LNHDA and SQIVND (reference sequence). V shed 4 bases and J shed 8 bases, with 12 bases lying between them. Here the CDR3 reads CASSTAPGKQYF. The CDR3 DNA is TGTGCCAGTAGTACCGCTCCGGGGAAGCAGTACTTC.

Worth noting for this clone: This specimen includes other DNA sequences encoding the same CDR3. The chain combines TRBV5-1 with TRBJ2-7; 8 bases agree with TRBD1. With 3 bases clipped from V and 5 bases from J, the junction kept 1 base outside the gene matches. The CDR3 sequence is 12 residues long. CDR1 is SGHRS and CDR2 is YFSETQ in the germline V gene. The CDR3 DNA reads as TGCGCCAGCAGCTCGACAGGGGACGAGCAGTACTTC. Encoded protein: CASSSTGDEQYF.

Comment on this clone: The sample carries other DNA sequences with the same CDR3. V gene TRBV6-1 combines with J gene TRBJ2-7, with 9 bases matching TRBD1. Germline CDR1 MNHNS, CDR2 SASEGT. CDR3 length equals 15 residues. J was trimmed by 2 bases and V by 6 bases; bases with no gene match: 8. This chain's CDR3 is CASREGQGKTYEQYF. CDR3 nucleotides: TGTGCCAGCAGGGAGGGACAGGGAAAGACCTACGAGCAGTACTTC.

This clone came up a few times. The chain links TRBV28 to TRBJ1-2; D is unresolved. Per germline, CDR1 MDHEN and CDR2 SYDVKM. Trimming cost V 1 base and J 4 bases, with 10 bases left between them. This CDR3 is 14 amino acids long. CDR3 sequence reads: CASSLSFVAYGYTF. The CDR3 DNA reads as TGTGCCAGCAGTTTATCTTTCGTAGCCTATGGCTACACCTTC.

This rearrangement joins TRBV18 to TRBJ1-3; D might be TRBD1 (5 bases). Germline V lookup: CDR1 KGHSH, CDR2 LQKENI. The CDR3 has 16 residues. V was shortened by 2 bases and J by 0 bases, with 11 bases between the two germline ends. CDR3 region: CASSPATDSSGNTIYF. The CDR3 DNA sequence: TGTGCCAGCTCACCAGCGACAGATAGCTCTGGAAACACCATATATTTT.